This TCR beta chain was documented in a study of blood T cell repertoires in COVID-19. Study information: The origin of the acute and convalescent COVID-19 samples was the United States, Italy and Spain. From T cells, B-cell-depleted T cells, or PBMCs came the material, which was cDNA or gDNA.

In the study's own analysis: Amplified reference gene primers provided the basis for estimating nucleated cell counts. Some clones are missing from TCRdb's copy, which holds only in-frame ones; the method was immunoSEQ multiplex PCR. The DNA was the basis for D and trimming; V, J and clone size are from that table. The data contain fewer than 20,000 clones, around 82% of them singletons. Trimming cost V 4 bases and J 1 base; bases outside gene matches: 15. Per germline, CDR1 SGHNT and CDR2 YYREEE (reference sequence). CDR3 size: 19 residues. The sequenced sample consisted of peripheral blood. The chain uses TRBV5-4 and TRBJ2-2; 8 bases map to TRBD2. This clonotype originated in an elderly man with active COVID-19. CDR3 loop: CASSPGPGLGGGNTGELFF. For the CDR3, the DNA is TGTGCCAGCAGCCCCGGACCGGGACTAGGAGGGGGGAACACCGGGGAGCTGTTTTTT.